This entry features one T cell receptor beta chain sequence. No antigen is known for it. The source of the sample is a study of immune evolution from preneoplasia to lung adenocarcinoma. Study summary: HLA loss of heterozygosity: 5.5% to 8.5% AIS, about 15% MIA, over 30% ADC, none AAH.

Findings of the study overall: Top clone frequencies peaked in normal lung, apparently declining through invasive adenocarcinoma.

Assay: immunoSEQ multiplex PCR; the TCRdb copy retains only in-frame clones and omits some. This table holds tens of thousands of clones, just under 75% found once. Resections took place in Japan or China from about 2014 to 2018. Per germline, CDR1 KGHSH and CDR2 LQKENI. The CDR3 covers 14 residues. V was shortened by 3 bases and J by 0 bases, with 6 bases between the two germline ends. The sequenced material came from FFPE invasive lung adenocarcinoma tissue. The chain employs TRBV18 and TRBJ2-4; D is possibly TRBD1 or TRBD2 (5 bases each). This sequence originates from a person in their 60s with invasive lung adenocarcinoma. Some clones in this sample may be carry-over from other donors' samples. The CDR3 DNA is TGTGCCAGCTCACCGGGGACAGCCAAAAACATTCAGTACTTC. Amino acid sequence: CASSPGTAKNIQYF.